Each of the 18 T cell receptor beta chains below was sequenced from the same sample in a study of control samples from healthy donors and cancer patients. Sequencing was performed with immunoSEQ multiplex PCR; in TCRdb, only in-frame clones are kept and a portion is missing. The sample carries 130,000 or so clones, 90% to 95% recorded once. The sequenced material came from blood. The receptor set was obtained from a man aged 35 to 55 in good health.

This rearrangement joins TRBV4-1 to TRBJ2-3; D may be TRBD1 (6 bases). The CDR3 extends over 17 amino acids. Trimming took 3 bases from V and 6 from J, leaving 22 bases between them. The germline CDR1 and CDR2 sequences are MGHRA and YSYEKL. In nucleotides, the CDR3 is TGCGCCAGCAGCCATCGTGGGACACTCTCTCCCGTGGATACGCAGTATTTT. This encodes CASSHRGTLSPVDTQYF.

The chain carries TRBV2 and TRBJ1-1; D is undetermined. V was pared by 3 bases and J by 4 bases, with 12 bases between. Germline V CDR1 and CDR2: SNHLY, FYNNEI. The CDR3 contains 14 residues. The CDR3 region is CASSDWAEVTEAFF. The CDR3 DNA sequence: TGTGCCAGCAGTGACTGGGCGGAGGTCACTGAAGCTTTCTTT. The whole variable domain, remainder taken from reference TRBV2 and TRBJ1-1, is EPEVTQTPSHQVTQMGQEVILRCVPISNHLYFYWYRQILGQKVEFLVSFYNNEISEKSEIFDDQFSVERPDGSNFTLKIRSTKLEDSAMYFCASSDWAEVTEAFFGQGTRLTVV.

CDR3 residues: CASSMNREGTEAFF. The CDR3 region has the DNA TGTGCCAGCAGCATGAACAGGGAGGGGACTGAAGCTTTCTTT. V and J are TRBV7-9 and TRBJ1-1; tentatively, D is TRBD1 (6 bases). The CDR3 consists of 14 residues. Germline lookup yields CDR1 SEHNR and CDR2 FQNEAQ (reference sequence). Trimming removed 5 bases from V and 5 bases from J, with 15 bases in between.

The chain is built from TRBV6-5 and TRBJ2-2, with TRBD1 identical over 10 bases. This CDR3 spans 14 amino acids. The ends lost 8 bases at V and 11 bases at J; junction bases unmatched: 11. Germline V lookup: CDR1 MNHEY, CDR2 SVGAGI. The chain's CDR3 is CASGRDRGRAELFF. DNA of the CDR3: TGTGCCAGCGGAAGAGACAGGGGGCGAGCTGAGCTGTTTTTT.

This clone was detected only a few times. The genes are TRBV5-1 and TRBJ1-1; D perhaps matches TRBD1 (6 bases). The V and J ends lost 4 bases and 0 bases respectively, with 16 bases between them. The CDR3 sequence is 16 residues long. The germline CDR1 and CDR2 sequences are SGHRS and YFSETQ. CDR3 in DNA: TGCGCCAGCAGCCTCGAAGGGGGACCCATGAACACTGAAGCTTTCTTT. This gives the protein CASSLEGGPMNTEAFF.

In DNA, the CDR3 is TGCGCCAGCAGCTTGGGACCGGGGGTGGCAGATACGCAGTATTTT. Translation gives CASSLGPGVADTQYF. The chain joins TRBV5-1 to TRBJ2-3, with D perhaps matching TRBD2 (6 bases). The CDR3 is 15 amino acids. With 0 bases removed from V and 4 bases from J, the gap between germline ends came to 12 bases. Germline V CDR1 and CDR2: SGHRS, YFSETQ.

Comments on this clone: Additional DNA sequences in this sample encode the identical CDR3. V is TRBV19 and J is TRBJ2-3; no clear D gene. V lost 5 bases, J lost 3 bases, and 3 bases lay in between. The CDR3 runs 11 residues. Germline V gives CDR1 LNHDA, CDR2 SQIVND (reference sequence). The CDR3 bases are TGTGCCAGTAGTTTAACAGATACGCAGTATTTT. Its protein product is CASSLTDTQYF.

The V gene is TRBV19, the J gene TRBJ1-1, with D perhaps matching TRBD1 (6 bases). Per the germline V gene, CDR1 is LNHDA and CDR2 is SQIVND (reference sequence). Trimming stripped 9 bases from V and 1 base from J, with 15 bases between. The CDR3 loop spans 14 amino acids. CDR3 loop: CASYSQGWNTEAFF. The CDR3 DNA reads TGTGCCAGCTATTCACAGGGCTGGAACACTGAAGCTTTCTTT. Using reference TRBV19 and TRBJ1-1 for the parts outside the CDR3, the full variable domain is DGGITQSPKYLFRKEGQNVTLSCEQNLNHDAMYWYRQDPGQGLRLIYYSQIVNDFQKGDIAEGYSVSREKKESFPLTVTSAQKNPTAFYLCASYSQGWNTEAFFGQGTRLTVV.

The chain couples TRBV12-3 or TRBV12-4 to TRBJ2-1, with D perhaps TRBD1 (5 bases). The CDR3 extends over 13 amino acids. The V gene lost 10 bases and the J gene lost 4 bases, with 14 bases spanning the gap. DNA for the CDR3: TGTGCCATTCAACTGGGGCCGTACAATGAGCAGTTCTTC. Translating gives CAIQLGPYNEQFF.

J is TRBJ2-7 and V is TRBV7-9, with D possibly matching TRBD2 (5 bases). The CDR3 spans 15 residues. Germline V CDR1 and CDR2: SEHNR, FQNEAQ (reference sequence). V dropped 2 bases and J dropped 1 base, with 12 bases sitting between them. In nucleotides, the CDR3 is TGTGCCAGCAGCTTACATTTCGGGAAATCCTACGAGCAGTACTTC. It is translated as CASSLHFGKSYEQYF.

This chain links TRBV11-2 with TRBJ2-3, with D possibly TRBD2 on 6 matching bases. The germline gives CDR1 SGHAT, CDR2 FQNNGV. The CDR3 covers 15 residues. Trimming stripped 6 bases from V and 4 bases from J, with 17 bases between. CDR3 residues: CASRPTRTGADTQYF. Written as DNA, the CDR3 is TGTGCCAGCAGACCAACTCGGACGGGGGCAGATACGCAGTATTTT.

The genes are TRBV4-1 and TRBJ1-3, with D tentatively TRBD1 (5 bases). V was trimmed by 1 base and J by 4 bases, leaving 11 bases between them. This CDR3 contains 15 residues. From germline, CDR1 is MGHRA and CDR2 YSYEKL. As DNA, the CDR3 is TGCGCCAGCAGCCAAGGAGGGGTAGGCGGAAACACCATATATTTT. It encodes CASSQGGVGGNTIYF.

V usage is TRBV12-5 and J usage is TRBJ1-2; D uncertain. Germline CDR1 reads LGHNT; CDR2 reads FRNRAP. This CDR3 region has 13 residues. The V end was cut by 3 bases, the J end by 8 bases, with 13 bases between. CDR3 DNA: TGTGCTAGTGGTTTTTGGACCGCGGTCGGCTACACCTTC. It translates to CASGFWTAVGYTF.

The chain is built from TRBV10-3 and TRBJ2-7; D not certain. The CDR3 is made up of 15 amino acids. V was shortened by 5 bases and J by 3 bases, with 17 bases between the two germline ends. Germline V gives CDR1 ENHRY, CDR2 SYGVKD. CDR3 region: CAISSYPETLYEQYF. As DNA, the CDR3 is TGTGCCATCAGTTCCTACCCCGAGACACTCTACGAGCAGTACTTC.

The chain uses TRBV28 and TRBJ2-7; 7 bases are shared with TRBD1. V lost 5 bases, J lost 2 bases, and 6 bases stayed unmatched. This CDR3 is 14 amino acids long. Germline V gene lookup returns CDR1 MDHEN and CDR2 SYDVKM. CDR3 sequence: CASSPTGATYEQYF. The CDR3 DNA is TGTGCCAGCAGTCCCACAGGGGCCACCTACGAGCAGTACTTC. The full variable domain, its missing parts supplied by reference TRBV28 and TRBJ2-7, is DVKVTQSSRYLVKRTGEKVFLECVQDMDHENMFWYRQDPGLGLRLIYFSYDVKMKEKGDIPEGYSVSREKKERFSLILESASTNQTSMYLCASSPTGATYEQYFGPGTRLTVT.

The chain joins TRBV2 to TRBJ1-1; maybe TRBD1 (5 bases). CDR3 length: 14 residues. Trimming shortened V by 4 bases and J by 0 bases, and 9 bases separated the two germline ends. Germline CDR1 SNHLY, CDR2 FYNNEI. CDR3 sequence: CASSGRGMNTEAFF. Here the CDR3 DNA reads TGTGCCAGCAGTGGGAGGGGAATGAACACTGAAGCTTTCTTT.

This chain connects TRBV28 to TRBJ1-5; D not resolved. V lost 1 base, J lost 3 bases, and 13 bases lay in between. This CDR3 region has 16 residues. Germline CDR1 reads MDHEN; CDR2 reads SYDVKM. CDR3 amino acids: CASSLFYEGLNQPQHF. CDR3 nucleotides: TGTGCCAGCAGTTTATTCTACGAGGGCCTCAATCAGCCCCAGCATTTT. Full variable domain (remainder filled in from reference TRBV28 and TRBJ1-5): DVKVTQSSRYLVKRTGEKVFLECVQDMDHENMFWYRQDPGLGLRLIYFSYDVKMKEKGDIPEGYSVSREKKERFSLILESASTNQTSMYLCASSLFYEGLNQPQHFGDGTRLSIL.

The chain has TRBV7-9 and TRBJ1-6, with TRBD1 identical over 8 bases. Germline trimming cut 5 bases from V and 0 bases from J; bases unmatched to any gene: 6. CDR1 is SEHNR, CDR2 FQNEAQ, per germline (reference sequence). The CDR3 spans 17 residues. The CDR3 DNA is TGTGCCAGCAGCCCGGGACAGGAGAGCTCCTATAATTCACCCCTCCACTTT. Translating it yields CASSPGQESSYNSPLHF.